This T cell receptor (beta chain) was observed in a study of T cells in Graves' hyperthyroidism and ophthalmopathy. The germline V gene has CDR1 MNHEY and CDR2 SVGAGI. The V end was cut by 4 bases, the J end by 4 bases, with 28 bases between. This CDR3 spans 19 amino acids. The TCR beta CDR3 regions underwent amplification using RNA transcripts as the source. With the HTBI primer set, the TCR CDR3 went through a first round of RT-PCR. Using its own MiXCR run on the multiplex PCR reads, TCRdb lists one record per CDR3 protein. The sample shows hundreds of thousands of distinct CDR3 sequences, roughly 40% of them seen only once. Newly diagnosed hyperthyroidism patients aged 18 to 65 years had disease lasting under 2 months.

The chain links TRBV6-5 to TRBJ1-1, with D maybe TRBD1 (5 bases). This clonotype was sampled from a young man with Graves' hyperthyroidism. The sample taken for sequencing was blood. CDR3 sequence (DNA): TGTGCCAGCAGTTCCCTCGGGTGGAGAGGGGAGTCTGGTACCACTGAAGCTTTCTTT. It yields the protein CASSSLGWRGESGTTEAFF.